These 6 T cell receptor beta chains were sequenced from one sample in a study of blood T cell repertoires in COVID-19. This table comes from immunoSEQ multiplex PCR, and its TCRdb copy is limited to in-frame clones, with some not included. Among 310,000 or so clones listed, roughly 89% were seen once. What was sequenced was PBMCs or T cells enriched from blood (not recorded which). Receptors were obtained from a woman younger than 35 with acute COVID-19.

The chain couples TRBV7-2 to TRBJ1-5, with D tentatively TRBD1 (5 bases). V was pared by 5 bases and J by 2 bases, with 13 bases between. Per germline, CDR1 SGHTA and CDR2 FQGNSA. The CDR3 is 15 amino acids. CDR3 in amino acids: CASSQGSTGNQPQHF. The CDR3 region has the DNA TGTGCCAGCAGCCAGGGTTCGACTGGCAATCAGCCCCAGCATTTT.

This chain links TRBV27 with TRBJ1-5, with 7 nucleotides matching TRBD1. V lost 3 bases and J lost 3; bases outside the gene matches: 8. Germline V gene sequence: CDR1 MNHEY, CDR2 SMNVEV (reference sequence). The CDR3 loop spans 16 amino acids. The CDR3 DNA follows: TGTGCCAGCAGTTTTACCCAGGGGGGTTACAATCAGCCCCAGCATTTT. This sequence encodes CASSFTQGGYNQPQHF.

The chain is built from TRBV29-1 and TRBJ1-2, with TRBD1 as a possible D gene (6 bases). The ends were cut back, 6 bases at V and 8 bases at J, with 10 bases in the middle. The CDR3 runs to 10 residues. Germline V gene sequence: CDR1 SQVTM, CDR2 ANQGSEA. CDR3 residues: CSVGDTGYTF. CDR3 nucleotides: TGCAGCGTGGGGGACACAGGCTACACCTTC.

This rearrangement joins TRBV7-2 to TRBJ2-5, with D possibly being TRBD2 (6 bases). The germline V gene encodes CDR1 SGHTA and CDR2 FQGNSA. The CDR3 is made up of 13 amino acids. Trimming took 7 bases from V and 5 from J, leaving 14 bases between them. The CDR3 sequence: CASTWDLGETQYF. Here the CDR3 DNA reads TGTGCCAGCACCTGGGACTTGGGGGAGACCCAGTACTTC.

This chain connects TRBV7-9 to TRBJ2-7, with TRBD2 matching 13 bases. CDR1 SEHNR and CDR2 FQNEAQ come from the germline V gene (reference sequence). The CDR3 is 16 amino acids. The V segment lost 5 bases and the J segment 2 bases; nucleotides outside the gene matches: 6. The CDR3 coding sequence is TGTGCCAGCAGCCTACTGACTAGCGGGAGGCCCTACGAGCAGTACTTC. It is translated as CASSLLTSGRPYEQYF.

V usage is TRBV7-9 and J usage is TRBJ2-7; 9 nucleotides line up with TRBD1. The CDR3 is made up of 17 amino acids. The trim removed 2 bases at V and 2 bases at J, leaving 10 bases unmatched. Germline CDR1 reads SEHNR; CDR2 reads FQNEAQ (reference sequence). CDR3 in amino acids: CASSLQGQGLSTYEQYF. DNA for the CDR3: TGTGCCAGCAGCTTACAGGGACAGGGACTTTCTACCTACGAGCAGTACTTC.